The 23 T cell receptor beta chains given below trace back to one sample, sequenced in a study of T cells in Graves' hyperthyroidism and ophthalmopathy. Template material for amplifying TCR beta CDR3 regions consisted of RNA transcripts. The primer set for the first-round RT-PCR of the TCR CDR3 was HTBI. TCRdb passed the multiplex PCR reads through MiXCR, listing each CDR3 protein once. Here the sample spans 550,000 to 800,000 distinct CDR3 sequences, about a sixth being singletons. The material sequenced was blood. The source of these receptors is a man aged 18 to 29 with Graves' hyperthyroidism.

The chain is built from TRBV4-1 and TRBJ2-7; D is unresolved. CDR3 length: 15 residues. Trimming took 0 bases from V and 3 from J, leaving 12 bases between them. Per germline, CDR1 MGHRA and CDR2 YSYEKL. Here the CDR3 reads CASSQEGVIVYEQYF. CDR3 sequence (DNA): TGCGCCAGCAGCCAAGAGGGCGTAATCGTCTACGAGCAGTACTTC.

The genes are TRBV5-6 and TRBJ2-1, with a possible D match to TRBD2 (7 bases). From germline, CDR1 is SGHDT and CDR2 YYEEEE. There are 15 residues in the CDR3. V lost 4 bases and J 3 bases, leaving 14 bases between the germline ends. The CDR3 DNA follows: TGTGCCAGCAGCATTCGGGGGGCCCTCTACAATGAGCAGTTCTTC. The encoded protein is CASSIRGALYNEQFF.

The genes are TRBV6-2 or TRBV6-3 and TRBJ2-1, with D hard to call. This CDR3 comprises 13 residues. Per germline, CDR1 MNHEY and CDR2 SVGEGT. V was shortened by 8 bases and J by 4 bases, with 12 bases between the two germline ends. The DNA of the CDR3 is TGTGCCAGCCGATTGGGTGGGTACAATGAGCAGTTCTTC. It translates to CASRLGGYNEQFF.

The rearrangement links TRBV29-1 to TRBJ2-3; 8 bases align to TRBD2. The CDR3 length is 16 residues. Germline values: CDR1 SQVTM, CDR2 ANQGSEA. V lost 0 bases to trimming and J lost 6 bases; unmatched junction nucleotides: 11. In nucleotides, the CDR3 is TGCAGCGTTGAAGATGACCTTAGCGGGATAGTGGATACGCAGTATTTT. This codes for CSVEDDLSGIVDTQYF.

The rearrangement uses TRBV6-2 or TRBV6-3 and TRBJ2-3; D is perhaps TRBD2 (6 bases). Trimming took off 6 bases at V and 4 bases at J, with 14 bases between the two ends. CDR1 MNHEY and CDR2 SVGEGT come from the germline V gene. The CDR3 runs 14 residues. CDR3 coding DNA: TGTGCCAGCAGCGAGACTAGTTTTGCAGATACGCAGTATTTT. It is translated as CASSETSFADTQYF.

This chain joins TRBV30 and TRBJ1-5, with 8 nucleotides matching TRBD1. CDR1 is GTSNPN and CDR2 is SVGIG in the germline V gene (reference sequence). With V trimmed by 4 bases and J by 1 base, 6 bases remained unmatched. This CDR3 region has 15 residues. The DNA for the CDR3 is TGTGCCTGGAACACAGGACAGGGCAGCAATCAGCCCCAGCATTTT. This codes for CAWNTGQGSNQPQHF.

The genes are TRBV20-1 and TRBJ2-1; D remains unclear. This CDR3 contains 13 residues. Trimming removed 1 base from V and 8 bases from J, with 12 bases in between. The V gene's germline CDR1 is DFQATT and CDR2 SNEGSKA (reference sequence). The CDR3 region is CSARGPYVDEQFF. The DNA of the CDR3 is TGCAGTGCTAGAGGGCCTTATGTGGATGAGCAGTTCTTC.

The sample holds a few counts of this clonotype. The V gene is TRBV28, the J gene TRBJ1-5; perhaps TRBD1 as D (6 bases). Germline V gene lookup returns CDR1 MDHEN and CDR2 SYDVKM. Trimming shortened V by 7 bases and J by 3 bases, and 16 bases separated the two germline ends. CDR3 size: 15 residues. The CDR3 spells CASTYPGAHNQPQHF. DNA for the CDR3: TGTGCCAGCACCTACCCGGGGGCGCACAATCAGCCCCAGCATTTT.

This clonotype was counted only a few times. The junction shows a germline mismatch at one end, possibly a read error. The V call is TRBV3-1, the J call TRBJ2-7, with D possibly called TRBD1 or TRBD2 (7 bases each). The CDR3 spans 16 residues. Germline CDR1 reads LGHDT; CDR2 reads YNNKEL (reference sequence). In DNA, the CDR3 is TGTGCCAGCAGCCCAGGGGGGGCTAGGGGCTCTTACGAGCAGTGCTTC. It specifies CASSPGGARGSYEQCF.

The genes are TRBV11-2 and TRBJ1-4; D ambiguous. V was pared by 1 base and J by 6 bases, with 6 bases between. Germline V gene sequence: CDR1 SGHAT, CDR2 FQNNGV. The CDR3 has 13 residues. The CDR3 reads CASSLGADEKLFF. CDR3 coding DNA: TGTGCCAGCAGCTTAGGCGCGGATGAAAAACTGTTTTTT.

In its sample, this clonotype was seen a few times. The gene calls are TRBV20-1 and TRBJ2-1; 9 bases are a match to TRBD2. Germline assignment: CDR1 DFQATT and CDR2 SNEGSKA (reference sequence). The CDR3 consists of 20 residues. V shed 0 bases, J shed 1 base, and the junction held 16 bases outside the gene matches. CDR3 region: CSARDPQGGSGRRSYNEQFF. CDR3 in DNA: TGCAGTGCTAGAGATCCACAGGGTGGAAGCGGGAGGCGTTCCTACAATGAGCAGTTCTTC.

This clonotype was observed a few times. The gene calls are TRBV9 and TRBJ2-7; D possibly corresponds to TRBD2 (6 bases). Germline CDR1 reads SGDLS; CDR2 reads YYNGEE. The CDR3 has 14 residues. Trimming cost V 0 bases and J 2 bases, with 9 bases left between them. The DNA for the CDR3 is TGTGCCAGCAGCGTAGAGGGAGGTACCTACGAGCAGTACTTC. Encoded protein: CASSVEGGTYEQYF. Drawing the rest from reference TRBV9 and TRBJ2-7, the complete variable domain is DSGVTQTPKHLITATGQRVTLRCSPRSGDLSVYWYQQSLDQGLQFLIQYYNGEERAKGNILERFSAQQFPDLHSELNLSSLELGDSALYFCASSVEGGTYEQYFGPGTRLTVT.

This clonotype was detected many times. The genes are TRBV20-1 and TRBJ2-1, with 10 bases that match TRBD2. The length of the CDR3 is 15 residues. Germline trimming cut 0 bases from V and 5 bases from J; bases unmatched to any gene: 4. CDR1 and CDR2 from the germline V gene are DFQATT and SNEGSKA (reference sequence). Here the CDR3 DNA reads TGCAGTGCTAGAGATCTAGGACTAGCGGACAATGAGCAGTTCTTC. It yields the protein CSARDLGLADNEQFF.

This rearrangement joins TRBV5-1 to TRBJ2-7; TRBD1 is a possible D gene (6 bases). This CDR3 has 14 amino acids. Germline V gives CDR1 SGHRS, CDR2 YFSETQ. Trimming removed 1 base from V and 2 bases from J, with 10 bases in between. Written as DNA, the CDR3 is TGCGCCAGCAGCTTGAGGACAGATACCTACGAGCAGTACTTC. This codes for CASSLRTDTYEQYF.

CDR3 residues: CASSQDLRLAGENEQFF. The DNA for the CDR3 is TGCGCCAGCAGCCAAGATCTTAGGCTAGCGGGAGAAAATGAGCAGTTCTTC. The rearrangement joins TRBV4-3 to TRBJ2-1; 10 bases are a match to TRBD2. J was trimmed by 7 bases and V by 0 bases; bases with no gene match: 9. Germline V gene lookup returns CDR1 LGHNA and CDR2 YSLEER. The length of the CDR3 is 17 residues.

Many counts were recorded for this clonotype. The chain uses TRBV3-1 and TRBJ1-1; no firm D call. The germline V gene encodes CDR1 LGHDT and CDR2 YNNKEL (reference sequence). The V end was cut by 1 base, the J end by 1 base, with 10 bases between. The CDR3 contains 15 residues. The CDR3 loop is CASSQGQAANTEAFF. Here the CDR3 DNA reads TGTGCCAGCAGCCAAGGACAAGCGGCGAACACTGAAGCTTTCTTT.

This clonotype appeared a few times. The V gene is TRBV19, the J gene TRBJ1-1; D gene ambiguous. With 5 bases removed from V and 4 bases from J, the gap between germline ends came to 17 bases. The germline V gene encodes CDR1 LNHDA and CDR2 SQIVND (reference sequence). CDR3 length equals 15 residues. The CDR3 reads CASSLVSGSGTEAFF. The CDR3 DNA reads as TGTGCCAGTAGTTTAGTGTCCGGGAGCGGCACTGAAGCTTTCTTT.

The chain employs TRBV7-9 and TRBJ2-6; D remains ambiguous. V was pared by 4 bases and J by 0 bases, with 7 bases between. Germline V lookup: CDR1 SEHNR, CDR2 FQNEAQ (reference sequence). The CDR3 runs 15 residues. CDR3 region: CASSSTTSGANVLTF. The CDR3 DNA reads as TGTGCCAGCAGCTCCACGACCTCTGGGGCCAACGTCCTGACTTTC.

This clonotype has ten or more counts. This chain uses TRBV28 with TRBJ2-7; 10 bases line up with TRBD2. Looked up from germline, CDR1 is MDHEN and CDR2 is SYDVKM. Germline trimming cut 8 bases from V and 3 bases from J; bases unmatched to any gene: 10. The CDR3 length is 15 residues. The CDR3 region has the DNA TGTGCCAGCTCCCGCCCCCAGCGGGAGGGCTACGAGCAGTACTTC. It translates to CASSRPQREGYEQYF.

The chain uses TRBV11-2 and TRBJ1-5; D unclear. The germline CDR1 and CDR2 sequences are SGHAT and FQNNGV. The ends were cut back, 0 bases at V and 0 bases at J, with 3 bases in the middle. This CDR3 is built from 14 residues. In nucleotides, the CDR3 is TGTGCCAGCAGCTTAGACCATAGCAATCAGCCCCAGCATTTT. This translates into CASSLDHSNQPQHF.

This clonotype was counted at least ten times. The V call is TRBV18, the J call TRBJ1-4; TRBD1 agrees at 8 bases. Germline-derived CDR1 and CDR2 are KGHSH and LQKENI. CDR3 length equals 15 residues. The junction had 7 bases not matched to a gene; V was cut back by 2 bases and J by 8 bases. The CDR3 nucleotides are TGTGCCAGCTCACCAGCGGACAGGGTGAGGGAAAAACTGTTTTTT. It yields the protein CASSPADRVREKLFF.

V and J are TRBV19 and TRBJ2-7; 10 bases agree with TRBD2. With 6 bases clipped from V and 2 bases from J, the junction kept 10 bases outside the gene matches. The CDR3 consists of 16 residues. CDR1 is LNHDA and CDR2 is SQIVND in the germline V gene (reference sequence). The CDR3 DNA reads TGTGCCAGTAGCCCCTATCCGGGACTAGCGACCTACGAGCAGTACTTC. It yields the protein CASSPYPGLATYEQYF.

In its sample, this clonotype was seen many times. This chain links TRBV2 with TRBJ2-7, with 8 bases lining up with TRBD2. The V and J ends lost 4 bases and 3 bases, in that order; junction bases with no gene match: 5. The CDR3 extends over 14 amino acids. CDR1 and CDR2 from the germline V gene are SNHLY and FYNNEI. The CDR3 nucleotides are TGTGCCAGCAGTGTAGGTAGCGGGATCTACGAGCAGTACTTC. Its protein is CASSVGSGIYEQYF.